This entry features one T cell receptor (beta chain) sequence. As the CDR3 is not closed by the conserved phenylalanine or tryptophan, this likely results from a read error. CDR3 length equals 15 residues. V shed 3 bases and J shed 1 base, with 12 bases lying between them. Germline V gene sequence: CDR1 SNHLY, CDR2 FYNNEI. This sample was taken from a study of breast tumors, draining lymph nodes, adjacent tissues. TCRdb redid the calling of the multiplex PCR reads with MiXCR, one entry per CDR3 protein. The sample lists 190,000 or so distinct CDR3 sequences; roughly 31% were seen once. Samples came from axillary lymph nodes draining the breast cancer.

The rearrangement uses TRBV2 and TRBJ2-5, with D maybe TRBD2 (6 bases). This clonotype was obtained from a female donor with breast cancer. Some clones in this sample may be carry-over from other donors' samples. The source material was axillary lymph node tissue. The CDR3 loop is CASSERDSRQETQYL. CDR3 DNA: TGTGCCAGCAGTGAGAGGGACTCTCGCCAAGAGACCCAGTACTTA.